The T cell receptor beta chain described here comes from a study of blood T cell repertoires in COVID-19. Study-level background: Sample material is recorded as cDNA or gDNA derived from T cells, B-cell-depleted T cells, or PBMCs.

Enrolment of Seattle patients took place during active infection, and they were followed longitudinally. There are 15 residues in the CDR3. Trimming stripped 6 bases from V and 0 bases from J, with 12 bases between. CDR1 is MNHEY and CDR2 is SVGAGI in the germline V gene. TCRdb keeps only in-frame clones here, not all; method: immunoSEQ multiplex PCR. Of 100,000 to 150,000 clones listed, 90% to 95% were seen once; the top ten hold around 2.1%. The sequenced sample was peripheral blood. This receptor was identified in a man aged 45-60 years with COVID-19, enrolled during active disease. The chain couples TRBV6-5 to TRBJ1-3, with D tentatively TRBD1 (6 bases). Here the CDR3 reads CASRGAADSGNTIYF. The CDR3 DNA sequence: TGTGCCAGCAGGGGGGCAGCGGACTCTGGAAACACCATATATTTT.